The clone carrying this T cell receptor beta chain was counted only a few times. Antigen specificity is unknown. Extraction of RNA preceded its reverse transcription into cDNA, which served as the sequencing template. The repertoire was sequenced with immunoSEQ multiplex PCR; TCRdb's copy has only in-frame clones and lacks some. This table holds some 130,000 clones, about 60% found once. These data are taken from a study of CD8+ T cells in alopecia areata. General study points: Relative to mice, TCR sharing across patients was less clear, a difference possibly HLA-related.

CDR3 length: 13 amino acids. The germline CDR1 and CDR2 sequences are SNHLY and FYNNEI. The V and J ends lost 6 bases and 2 bases respectively, with 8 bases between them. V usage is TRBV2 and J usage is TRBJ1-5; D call uncertain. This TCR derives from a human donor with alopecia areata. Source: CD4+ T cells sorted from blood, taken at week 0. The CDR3 nucleotides are TGTGCCAGCAGATCGCTGGGCAATCAGCCCCAGCATTTT. Its translation: CASRSLGNQPQHF.